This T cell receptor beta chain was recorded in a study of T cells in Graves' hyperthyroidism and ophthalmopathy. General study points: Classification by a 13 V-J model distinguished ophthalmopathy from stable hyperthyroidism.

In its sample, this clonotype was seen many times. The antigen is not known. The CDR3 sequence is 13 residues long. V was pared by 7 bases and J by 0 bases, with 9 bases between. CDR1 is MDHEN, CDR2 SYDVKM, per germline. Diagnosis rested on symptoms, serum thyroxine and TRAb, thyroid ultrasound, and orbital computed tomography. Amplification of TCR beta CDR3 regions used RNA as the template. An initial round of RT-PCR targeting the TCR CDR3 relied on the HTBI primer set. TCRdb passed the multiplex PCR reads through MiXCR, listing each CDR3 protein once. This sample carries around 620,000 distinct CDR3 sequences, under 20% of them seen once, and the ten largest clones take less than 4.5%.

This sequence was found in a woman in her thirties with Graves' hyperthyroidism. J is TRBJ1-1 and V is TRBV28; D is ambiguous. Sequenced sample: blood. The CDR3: CASTPRMNTEAFF. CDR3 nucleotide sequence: TGTGCCAGCACCCCGAGGATGAACACTGAAGCTTTCTTT.